This T cell receptor beta chain was obtained from a study of neurological immune-mediated disorders. Study observations and caveats: Expanded clones shared no CDR3 amino acid sequences across subjects, suggesting private repertoires in all groups.

Trimming removed 4 bases at V and 10 bases at J, with 23 bases between. This CDR3 region has 15 residues. The germline V gene encodes CDR1 SGHDN and CDR2 FVKESK. Time point of the sample: longitudinal time-point 3. Healthy controls were blood bank volunteers in Maryland, USA. For the unsorted libraries, 2 million PBMCs stored at -80 C served as input. TCRdb called the 5' RACE reads again in MiXCR, with one record for every CDR3 protein. The sample records about 45,000 distinct CDR3 sequences, approximately 13% being singletons. Comments on this clonotype: The antigen is not known.

The chain joins TRBV14 to TRBJ2-7, with D perhaps TRBD2 (6 bases). The specimen was PBMCs. The source of this sequence is a man younger than 45 in good health. This chain's CDR3 is CASSRPGLGGGDQYF. CDR3 nucleotide sequence: TGTGCCAGCAGCCGACCGGGACTTGGGGGTGGAGATCAGTACTTC.